The 21 T cell receptor beta chains below were found in one sample sequenced in a study of blood T cell repertoires in COVID-19. Sequencing was performed with immunoSEQ multiplex PCR; in TCRdb, only in-frame clones are kept and a portion is missing. The sample shows 65,000 to 85,000 clones, 80% to 90% of them seen only once. The specimen was peripheral blood. These receptors were obtained from a man between 50 and 59 years old with active COVID-19.

The V gene is TRBV29-1, the J gene TRBJ1-1, with 9 positions matching TRBD1. Germline lookup yields CDR1 SQVTM and CDR2 ANQGSEA. V shed 7 bases, J shed 8 bases, and the junction held 11 bases outside the gene matches. The CDR3 extends over 13 amino acids. The CDR3 here is CSGVAPGQGEAFF. The CDR3 DNA reads TGCAGCGGCGTTGCTCCGGGACAGGGAGAAGCTTTCTTT.

CDR3 coding DNA: TGCGCCAGCAGCTTGCAGGGCTCCGAGCAGTACTTC. It codes for CASSLQGSEQYF. The V call is TRBV5-1, the J call TRBJ2-7; weak D call: TRBD1 (5 bases). V was clipped by 1 base and J by 6 bases, with 8 bases between them. From germline, CDR1 is SGHRS and CDR2 YFSETQ. The CDR3 is made up of 12 amino acids.

The rearrangement uses TRBV6-5 and TRBJ2-6; D remains unclear. Trimming shortened V by 8 bases and J by 0 bases, and 11 bases separated the two germline ends. The CDR3 has 15 residues. Germline values: CDR1 MNHEY, CDR2 SVGAGI. The CDR3 DNA reads TGTGCCAGCCGAGGCACCAGCTCTGGGGCCAACGTCCTGACTTTC. Translation gives CASRGTSSGANVLTF.

The chain couples TRBV2 to TRBJ2-3; 9 nucleotides align to TRBD1. CDR3 length: 18 amino acids. Per the germline V gene, CDR1 is SNHLY and CDR2 is FYNNEI. Trimming took 11 bases from V and 5 from J; bases not matched to a gene: 23. CDR3 nucleotide sequence: TGTGCCCCGGCGGAGGGGGGGGACAGGGTCCGGTTCGAAGATACGCAGTATTTT. It encodes CAPAEGGDRVRFEDTQYF.

V usage is TRBV15 and J usage is TRBJ2-1, with 12 bases fitting TRBD2. Germline lookup yields CDR1 LNHNV and CDR2 YYDKDF (reference sequence). The CDR3 is made up of 18 amino acids. The trim removed 1 base at V and 4 bases at J, leaving 8 bases unmatched. CDR3 nucleotide sequence: TGTGCCACCAGCAGAGTGCGCGGACTAGCGGGGCCGTACAATGAGCAGTTCTTC. It is translated as CATSRVRGLAGPYNEQFF.

The V gene is TRBV24-1, the J gene TRBJ2-3; 8 bases align to TRBD1. J gave up 2 bases and V 4 bases, and 19 bases lay outside the gene matches. CDR3 size: 20 residues. Per germline, CDR1 KGHDR and CDR2 SFDVKD. The chain's CDR3 is CATSDSYSRDRKRATDTQYF. The CDR3 region has the DNA TGTGCCACCAGTGACTCATATTCCCGGGACAGGAAGAGGGCCACAGATACGCAGTATTTT.

This sequence joins TRBV19 and TRBJ2-5, with 8 bases aligning to TRBD2. Germline V gene lookup returns CDR1 LNHDA and CDR2 SQIVND (reference sequence). V was clipped by 7 bases and J by 1 base; unmatched bases: 11. The CDR3 is 16 residues long. The CDR3 sequence is CASKRRRGVGQETQYF. CDR3 sequence (DNA): TGTGCCAGTAAGAGGAGGCGGGGGGTCGGCCAAGAGACCCAGTACTTC.

The rearrangement joins TRBV27 to TRBJ1-1, with 8 bases fitting TRBD1. J was trimmed by 1 base and V by 4 bases; bases with no gene match: 8. The germline gives CDR1 MNHEY, CDR2 SMNVEV (reference sequence). This CDR3 spans 16 amino acids. The CDR3 DNA reads TGTGCCAGCAGTTCCCCCCGGACAGGGAAGAACACTGAAGCTTTCTTT. Its translation: CASSSPRTGKNTEAFF.

The chain links TRBV25-1 to TRBJ1-1, with D perhaps matching TRBD1 (5 bases). Germline V gene sequence: CDR1 MGHDK, CDR2 SYGVNS. The germline V and J ends were trimmed by 3 bases and 4 bases, with 15 bases remaining between them. CDR3 length equals 15 residues. The CDR3 DNA reads as TGTGCCAGCAGTGAGACGGCAGGGCGGGGCACTGAAGCTTTCTTT. This sequence encodes CASSETAGRGTEAFF.

There are a few counts of this clone. This chain links TRBV7-3 with TRBJ2-1; 14 bases align to TRBD2. Germline CDR1 and CDR2: SGHTA and FQGTGA. J lost 5 bases, V lost 4 bases, and 7 bases had no gene match. The CDR3 runs to 17 residues. The CDR3 DNA reads TGTGCCAGCAGCTCGACTAGCGGGGGGGCCGAGGACAATGAGCAGTTCTTC. Its translation: CASSSTSGGAEDNEQFF.

V gene TRBV28 combines with J gene TRBJ2-5; 7 bases line up with TRBD1. This CDR3 has 13 residues. Germline-derived CDR1 and CDR2 are MDHEN and SYDVKM. V was clipped by 6 bases and J by 7 bases; unmatched bases: 8. CDR3 sequence (DNA): TGTGCCAGCAGCGGAACAGGGGTTCGGACCCAGTACTTC. Encoded protein: CASSGTGVRTQYF.

This chain uses TRBV5-1 with TRBJ1-6; D gene ambiguous. This CDR3 spans 14 amino acids. V lost 0 bases and J 9 bases, leaving 10 bases between the germline ends. The V gene's germline CDR1 is SGHRS and CDR2 YFSETQ. CDR3 in amino acids: CASSLDSGVSPLHF. CDR3 DNA: TGCGCCAGCAGCTTGGACAGCGGGGTTTCACCCCTCCACTTT.

Written as DNA, the CDR3 is TGTGCCAGTAGTAGGGATGGTGGCGCAGGGGGAGATGAAGCTTTCTTT. Translated: CASSRDGGAGGDEAFF. This chain links TRBV19 with TRBJ1-1; 7 positions agree with TRBD1. The germline gives CDR1 LNHDA, CDR2 SQIVND (reference sequence). V shed 4 bases and J 7 bases; nucleotides not matched to a gene: 15. The CDR3 has 16 residues.

V gene TRBV28 combines with J gene TRBJ2-3, with TRBD2 as a possible D gene (6 bases). Trimming took off 3 bases at V and 1 base at J, with 14 bases between the two ends. The CDR3 contains 16 residues. Germline V gives CDR1 MDHEN, CDR2 SYDVKM. The CDR3 nucleotides are TGTGCCAGCAGTTTGGCTGCAGCGGGTGGCACAGATACGCAGTATTTT. It translates to CASSLAAAGGTDTQYF.

The table lists this clone with a few counts. This chain links TRBV27 with TRBJ1-5; D is perhaps TRBD1 (6 bases). CDR1 and CDR2 (germline): MNHEY, SMNVEV (reference sequence). V was trimmed by 2 bases and J by 5 bases, leaving 10 bases between them. The CDR3 runs 14 residues. CDR3 bases: TGTGCCAGCAGTTTACGGGGGGCAGATCAGCCCCAGCATTTT. Its protein is CASSLRGADQPQHF.

The chain employs TRBV7-3 and TRBJ2-3; TRBD1 is a possible D gene (5 bases). This CDR3 comprises 13 residues. Germline assignment: CDR1 SGHTA and CDR2 FQGTGA. Trimming took 6 bases from V and 1 from J, leaving 8 bases between them. CDR3: CASRQGGTDTQYF. For the CDR3, the DNA is TGTGCCAGCAGGCAGGGTGGCACAGATACGCAGTATTTT.

The V and J genes are TRBV25-1 and TRBJ2-1, with D perhaps TRBD2 (7 bases). The V gene's germline CDR1 is MGHDK and CDR2 SYGVNS. V lost 5 bases and J lost 9, with 14 bases in between. CDR3 length: 13 residues. In DNA, the CDR3 is TGTGCCAGCAGTCGAGGGGGGGACCCTGAGCAGTTCTTC. Amino acids: CASSRGGDPEQFF.

The chain has TRBV27 and TRBJ2-7; D might be TRBD1 (6 bases). The CDR3 contains 13 residues. Germline V gene sequence: CDR1 MNHEY, CDR2 SMNVEV (reference sequence). V shed 6 bases and J shed 3 bases, with 12 bases lying between them. The CDR3: CASSRGGHYEQYF. The CDR3 DNA reads as TGTGCCAGCAGCAGGGGCGGTCACTACGAGCAGTACTTC.

The chain recombines TRBV7-6 with TRBJ2-3; TRBD2 aligns across 7 bases. Germline V gives CDR1 SGHVS, CDR2 FNYEAQ. With 3 bases clipped from V and 4 bases from J, the junction kept 10 bases outside the gene matches. CDR3 length equals 16 residues. CDR3 bases: TGTGCCAGCAGCTTTTGGACCCGGGCGGGGGCAGATACGCAGTATTTT. This gives the protein CASSFWTRAGADTQYF.

This CDR3 is CASSPLLGQGRDNEQFF. DNA of the CDR3: TGTGCCAGCTCCCCCCTCCTGGGACAGGGGAGGGACAATGAGCAGTTCTTC. This chain links TRBV18 with TRBJ2-1; TRBD1 aligns across 10 bases. Looked up from germline, CDR1 is KGHSH and CDR2 is LQKENI. Trimming took 6 bases from V and 5 from J; bases not matched to a gene: 13. This CDR3 is 17 amino acids long. Full variable domain (rest looked up from reference TRBV18 and TRBJ2-1): NAGVMQNPRHLVRRRGQEARLRCSPMKGHSHVYWYRQLPEEGLKFMVYLQKENIIDESGMPKERFSAEFPKEGPSILRIQQVVRGDSAAYFCASSPLLGQGRDNEQFFGPGTRLTVL.

This chain connects TRBV18 to TRBJ2-7; 8 bases match TRBD1. The V segment lost 5 bases and the J segment 0 bases; nucleotides outside the gene matches: 6. Looked up from germline, CDR1 is KGHSH and CDR2 is LQKENI. The CDR3 has 15 residues. The CDR3 loop reads CASSSGGPSSYEQYF. In nucleotides, the CDR3 is TGTGCCAGCTCATCAGGGGGCCCGAGCTCCTACGAGCAGTACTTC. The full variable domain, completed using reference TRBV18 and TRBJ2-7, is NAGVMQNPRHLVRRRGQEARLRCSPMKGHSHVYWYRQLPEEGLKFMVYLQKENIIDESGMPKERFSAEFPKEGPSILRIQQVVRGDSAAYFCASSSGGPSSYEQYFGPGTRLTVT.